Presented here are 25 T cell receptor beta chains from one specimen sequenced in a study of PD-1 blockade in classical Hodgkin lymphoma. Time point reported: cycle 4 day 1 (C4D1), after 5 to 7 weeks of nivolumab. Exposure to brentuximab vedotin varied, and each patient had relapsed following autologous stem cell transplantation. Generated by immunoSEQ multiplex PCR, the TCRdb table keeps only in-frame clones and is missing some. This table has about 60,000 clones, about 90% appearing once. Specimen: peripheral blood mononuclear cells (PBMCs), collected before the fourth cycle of nivolumab. These receptors all come from a human donor with classical Hodgkin lymphoma.

J is TRBJ1-2 and V is TRBV10-3; D is unresolved. The CDR3 length is 14 residues. Germline CDR1 is ENHRY and CDR2 is SYGVKD. The ends were cut back, 7 bases at V and 4 bases at J, with 16 bases in the middle. The chain's CDR3 is CAIKSRFLGYGYTF. CDR3 sequence (DNA): TGTGCCATCAAATCCAGGTTCCTCGGCTATGGCTACACCTTC.

The chain recombines TRBV7-2 with TRBJ1-5; tentatively, D is TRBD1 (5 bases). The CDR3 sequence is 13 residues long. Looked up from germline, CDR1 is SGHTA and CDR2 is FQGNSA. Trimming took 5 bases from V and 7 from J, leaving 12 bases between them. CDR3 bases: TGTGCCAGCAGCCCGCGGGGGGAACAGCCCCAGCATTTT. This sequence encodes CASSPRGEQPQHF. Using reference TRBV7-2 and TRBJ1-5 for the parts outside the CDR3, the full variable domain is GAGVSQSPSNKVTEKGKDVELRCDPISGHTALYWYRQSLGQGLEFLIYFQGNSAPDKSGLPSDRFSAERTGGSVSTLTIQRTQQEDSAVYLCASSPRGEQPQHFGDGTRLSIL.

The V call is TRBV4-1, the J call TRBJ2-5, with a possible D match to TRBD2 (6 bases). The CDR3 has 14 residues. Germline CDR1 and CDR2: MGHRA and YSYEKL. Trimming took 3 bases from V and 7 from J, leaving 15 bases between them. DNA for the CDR3: TGCGCCAGCAGCCACCCCGGGGAGGCGGGGACCCAGTACTTC. Amino acid sequence: CASSHPGEAGTQYF.

On this clone: One end of the junction varies from germline; a read error may be responsible. The chain carries TRBV7-7 and TRBJ2-5; D is unclear. Per the germline V gene, CDR1 is SSHAT and CDR2 is FNYEAQ (reference sequence). The CDR3 loop spans 13 amino acids. This CDR3 reads CASSLDGSKTQYF. The CDR3 coding sequence is TGTGCTAGCAGCTTAGACGGAAGTAAGACCCAGTACTTC.

The chain employs TRBV5-6 and TRBJ1-2; D may be TRBD1 (5 bases). Germline V gene sequence: CDR1 SGHDT, CDR2 YYEEEE. This CDR3 comprises 15 residues. Trimming stripped 1 base from V and 4 bases from J, with 14 bases between. The CDR3 sequence: CASSLWGGGGYGYTF. The CDR3 DNA follows: TGTGCCAGCAGCTTGTGGGGCGGGGGTGGCTATGGCTACACCTTC. Supplemented by reference TRBV5-6 and TRBJ1-2, the full variable domain reads DAGVTQSPTHLIKTRGQQVTLRCSPKSGHDTVSWYQQALGQGPQFIFQYYEEEERQRGNFPDRFSGHQFPNYSSELNVNALLLGDSALYLCASSLWGGGGYGYTFGSGTRLTVV.

V usage is TRBV7-9 and J usage is TRBJ1-4; no definite D call. V was trimmed by 7 bases and J by 0 bases, leaving 12 bases between them. CDR1 and CDR2 from the germline V gene are SEHNR and FQNEAQ (reference sequence). The CDR3 covers 15 residues. The CDR3 nucleotides read TGTGCCAGCATGGTAGCACAATCAACTAATGAAAAACTGTTTTTT. It codes for CASMVAQSTNEKLFF.

The chain couples TRBV5-1 to TRBJ2-7; D is possibly TRBD1 (6 bases). CDR3 length: 14 residues. V lost 4 bases and J lost 2, with 13 bases in between. Germline V lookup: CDR1 SGHRS, CDR2 YFSETQ. The DNA for the CDR3 is TGCGCCAGCAGCGTTCCTGGACAGACCTACGAGCAGTACTTC. Translating gives CASSVPGQTYEQYF.

A single count supports this clone. This chain joins TRBV7-9 and TRBJ2-2; TRBD2 matches at 7 bases. CDR1 SEHNR and CDR2 FQNEAQ come from the germline V gene (reference sequence). Trimming at V came to 8 bases and at J to 4 bases, leaving 4 bases not matched to a gene. The CDR3 runs 13 residues. The CDR3 loop is CASSSGATGELFF. The CDR3 DNA follows: TGTGCCAGCTCAAGCGGGGCCACCGGGGAGCTGTTTTTT.

In DNA, the CDR3 is TGTGCCAGCAGTTTCGATCGGGTCCAAGAGACCCAGTACTTC. It yields the protein CASSFDRVQETQYF. The genes are TRBV6-5 and TRBJ2-5; D gene ambiguous. The CDR3 extends over 14 amino acids. V was clipped by 4 bases and J by 1 base, with 10 bases between them. Germline V CDR1 and CDR2: MNHEY, SVGAGI.

This sequence joins TRBV7-8 and TRBJ1-1; D is unresolved. Trimming pared 4 bases from V and 0 bases from J, leaving 3 bases between. From germline, CDR1 is SGHVS and CDR2 FQNEAQ. The CDR3 runs to 12 residues. The CDR3 nucleotides are TGTGCCAGCAGCTCGGTGAACACTGAAGCTTTCTTT. Its protein is CASSSVNTEAFF.

This chain connects TRBV6-1 to TRBJ2-2, with a tentative D call TRBD1 (5 bases). V lost 11 bases to trimming and J lost 0 bases, with 16 bases between them. There are 15 residues in the CDR3. Germline loops: CDR1 MNHNS, CDR2 SASEGT. The chain's CDR3 is CAARPGQTNTGELFF. CDR3 DNA: TGTGCCGCTAGACCAGGGCAGACGAACACCGGGGAGCTGTTTTTT.

V and J are TRBV9 and TRBJ2-2, with TRBD2 identical over 9 bases. V lost 3 bases and J lost 5; bases outside the gene matches: 11. Per the germline V gene, CDR1 is SGDLS and CDR2 is YYNGEE. The CDR3 has 17 amino acids. The chain's CDR3 is CASSGSAGGDSTGELFF. The CDR3 nucleotides are TGTGCCAGCAGCGGTTCCGCGGGAGGGGACAGTACCGGGGAGCTGTTTTTT.

The chain combines TRBV2 with TRBJ1-1, with a weak D call TRBD1 (5 bases). There are 15 residues in the CDR3. Germline V gene data show CDR1 as SNHLY and CDR2 as FYNNEI. V lost 2 bases, J lost 0 bases, and 10 bases lay in between. For the CDR3, the DNA is TGTGCCAGCAGTGAATTTTTGGGACTGAACACTGAAGCTTTCTTT. Amino acid sequence: CASSEFLGLNTEAFF.

The CDR3 DNA follows: TGTGCCTGGAGTCCGGACAGCTTCAATCAGCCCCAGCATTTT. Translation gives CAWSPDSFNQPQHF. The V gene is TRBV30, the J gene TRBJ1-5; tentative D call: TRBD1 (6 bases). The CDR3 has 14 amino acids. In germline, CDR1 is GTSNPN, CDR2 SVGIG (reference sequence). Trimming removed 2 bases from V and 3 bases from J, with 11 bases in between.

The chain uses TRBV13 and TRBJ2-2; D remains unclear. V was shortened by 11 bases and J by 1 base, with 11 bases between the two germline ends. The V gene's germline CDR1 is PRHDT and CDR2 FYEKMQ (reference sequence). The CDR3 totals 13 residues. The CDR3 spells CAVHQENTGELFF. The DNA of the CDR3 is TGTGCCGTACATCAGGAGAACACCGGGGAGCTGTTTTTT.

The rearrangement joins TRBV18 to TRBJ2-1, with TRBD2 matching over 9 bases. CDR3 length equals 16 residues. The germline gives CDR1 KGHSH, CDR2 LQKENI. V lost 5 bases to trimming and J lost 3 bases; unmatched junction nucleotides: 8. The CDR3 nucleotides read TGTGCCAGCTCAAAGGAAGCGGGGGGACTCTACAATGAGCAGTTCTTC. It specifies CASSKEAGGLYNEQFF.

The V and J genes are TRBV7-9 and TRBJ2-7; 12 positions agree with TRBD2. The ends lost 4 bases at V and 4 bases at J; junction bases unmatched: 5. CDR1 and CDR2 from the germline V gene are SEHNR and FQNEAQ (reference sequence). This CDR3 comprises 15 residues. The DNA of the CDR3 is TGTGCCAGCAGCTCACTAGCGGGGGGTCCTTACGAGCAGTACTTC. The encoded protein is CASSSLAGGPYEQYF. The complete variable domain, with remaining parts taken from reference TRBV7-9 and TRBJ2-7, reads DTGVSQNPRHKITKRGQNVTFRCDPISEHNRLYWYRQTLGQGPEFLTYFQNEAQLEKSRLLSDRFSAERPKGSFSTLEIQRTEQGDSAMYLCASSSLAGGPYEQYFGPGTRLTVT.

This chain connects TRBV2 to TRBJ2-2, with a weak D call TRBD2 (7 bases). This CDR3 is built from 16 residues. The germline V and J ends were trimmed by 1 base and 1 base, with 10 bases remaining between them. CDR1 and CDR2 from the germline V gene are SNHLY and FYNNEI. The CDR3 region has the DNA TGTGCCAGCAGTGAAGAGGGGGGGCGGAACACCGGGGAGCTGTTTTTT. Translating gives CASSEEGGRNTGELFF.

This clone was seen only once. The chain recombines TRBV14 with TRBJ2-1, with D perhaps given as TRBD1 or TRBD2 (5 bases each). Between the trimmed V and J ends, which lost 4 bases and 7 bases, there was a span of 20 bases. In germline, CDR1 is SGHDN, CDR2 FVKESK. The CDR3 totals 16 residues. CDR3 in DNA: TGTGCCAGCAGCCCCTTGACTACCTGGACATCGAATGAGCAGTTCTTC. Protein: CASSPLTTWTSNEQFF.

The V call is TRBV4-2, the J call TRBJ2-6; no clear D gene. Germline V gives CDR1 LGHNA, CDR2 YNFKEQ. Trimming took off 1 base at V and 2 bases at J, with 9 bases between the two ends. CDR3 length equals 16 residues. The CDR3 is CASSQVTGTGANVLTF. DNA for the CDR3: TGTGCCAGCAGCCAAGTCACCGGAACTGGGGCCAACGTCCTGACTTTC.

This clone turned up a few times. The gene calls are TRBV7-9 and TRBJ1-1; D is undetermined. Between the trimmed V and J ends, which lost 1 base and 11 bases, there was a span of 17 bases. The CDR3 consists of 14 residues. CDR1 and CDR2 (germline): SEHNR, FQNEAQ (reference sequence). CDR3 sequence reads: CASSLEGSRSAAFF. In DNA, the CDR3 is TGTGCCAGCAGCTTAGAGGGTTCGAGATCAGCGGCTTTCTTT. Combining the CDR3 with reference TRBV7-9 and TRBJ1-1 gives the whole variable domain DTGVSQNPRHKITKRGQNVTFRCDPISEHNRLYWYRQTLGQGPEFLTYFQNEAQLEKSRLLSDRFSAERPKGSFSTLEIQRTEQGDSAMYLCASSLEGSRSAAFFGQGTRLTVV.

The chain combines TRBV30 with TRBJ1-5; D remains ambiguous. Trimming removed 2 bases at V and 3 bases at J, with 8 bases between. Germline lookup yields CDR1 GTSNPN and CDR2 SVGIG (reference sequence). This CDR3 is 13 amino acids long. The CDR3 is CAWSSQFNQPQHF. The CDR3 region has the DNA TGTGCCTGGAGTTCCCAATTCAATCAGCCCCAGCATTTT.

This clone was detected only a few times. J is TRBJ1-3 and V is TRBV6-6, with D unclear. The CDR3 totals 15 residues. Trimming removed 2 bases at V and 2 bases at J, with 10 bases between. Germline CDR1 reads MNHNY; CDR2 reads SVGAGI (reference sequence). The CDR3 here is CASSYEGITGNTIYF. CDR3 coding DNA: TGTGCCAGCAGTTACGAAGGGATCACTGGAAACACCATATATTTT.

The chain links TRBV7-9 to TRBJ2-5; 11 bases agree with TRBD2. Germline CDR1 and CDR2: SEHNR and FQNEAQ (reference sequence). J was trimmed by 1 base and V by 2 bases; bases with no gene match: 3. This CDR3 comprises 16 residues. CDR3 coding DNA: TGTGCCAGCAGCTTACTAGCGGGGGGCCCCCAAGAGACCCAGTACTTC. This encodes CASSLLAGGPQETQYF.

The chain uses TRBV6-1 and TRBJ2-7, with unresolved D. The ends were cut back, 10 bases at V and 3 bases at J, with 19 bases in the middle. The CDR3 consists of 14 residues. CDR1 MNHNS and CDR2 SASEGT come from the germline V gene. CDR3 DNA sequence: TGTGCCACCGAGGCAAGGCAGCCCAGCTACGAGCAGTACTTC. It specifies CATEARQPSYEQYF.